Below are 16 T cell receptor beta chains sequenced from a single sample in a study of blood T cell repertoires in COVID-19. Repertoires were generated with immunoSEQ multiplex PCR, while TCRdb's copy carries only in-frame clones and drops some. The table shows under 200,000 clones, with roughly 90% occurring only once. Sequencing used peripheral blood. Source of these receptors: a woman in her sixties or seventies with acute or convalescent COVID-19.

The genes are TRBV10-2 and TRBJ2-1, with D possibly TRBD1 on 5 matching bases. V gave up 7 bases and J gave up 2 bases, with 12 bases separating them. This CDR3 has 14 residues. Germline lookup yields CDR1 WSHSY and CDR2 SAAADI. The CDR3 bases are TGCGCCAGCAACCTTGGGGCCGCCTACAATGAGCAGTTCTTC. This sequence encodes CASNLGAAYNEQFF.

The V call is TRBV19, the J call TRBJ1-5; 10 positions agree with TRBD1. CDR3 size: 14 residues. Germline V CDR1 and CDR2: LNHDA, SQIVND (reference sequence). V shed 1 base and J 15 bases; nucleotides not matched to a gene: 9. The CDR3 protein is CASSIVGQGVGWHF. The CDR3 coding sequence is TGTGCCAGTAGTATAGTCGGACAGGGGGTAGGATGGCATTTT.

The genes are TRBV6-5 and TRBJ1-2; 8 positions agree with TRBD1. Losses at the gene ends were 6 bases for V and 8 bases for J; bases not matched to a gene: 8. CDR1 and CDR2 from the germline V gene are MNHEY and SVGAGI. This CDR3 region has 13 residues. CDR3 sequence reads: CASRDQGAGGYTF. The CDR3, as DNA: TGTGCCAGCAGGGATCAGGGGGCAGGGGGCTACACCTTC.

The rearrangement joins TRBV2 to TRBJ2-5, with D maybe TRBD2 (5 bases). The CDR3 length is 11 residues. The germline V gene encodes CDR1 SNHLY and CDR2 FYNNEI. V gave up 11 bases and J gave up 2 bases, with 9 bases separating them. The CDR3 loop reads CASGLQETQYF. CDR3 sequence (DNA): TGTGCCTCCGGACTTCAAGAGACCCAGTACTTC.

This clone was recorded once. The V call is TRBV6-6, the J call TRBJ1-6; tentative D call: TRBD1 (6 bases). The V end lost 2 bases, the J end lost 10 bases, and 9 bases lay between the germline ends. The V gene's germline CDR1 is MNHNY and CDR2 SVGAGI (reference sequence). This CDR3 is built from 13 residues. The CDR3 protein is CASSYPGQSPLHF. The CDR3 nucleotides are TGTGCCAGCAGTTACCCTGGACAGTCACCCCTCCACTTT.

This clone is a singleton in its sample. The chain recombines TRBV11-2 with TRBJ1-2, with D perhaps matching TRBD1 (6 bases). The V and J ends lost 1 base and 7 bases respectively, with 10 bases between them. From germline, CDR1 is SGHAT and CDR2 FQNNGV. The CDR3 consists of 13 residues. The CDR3 DNA sequence: TGTGCCAGCAGCTTAGTACGAGGGGGTGGCTACACCTTC. This encodes CASSLVRGGGYTF.

V usage is TRBV6-2 or TRBV6-3 and J usage is TRBJ2-7; D is unclear. This CDR3 is built from 13 residues. V was trimmed by 4 bases and J by 2 bases, leaving 9 bases between them. Germline V gene lookup returns CDR1 MNHEY and CDR2 SVGEGT. CDR3 nucleotides: TGTGCCAGCAGTTTGGGCCCTACCTACGAGCAGTACTTC. This encodes CASSLGPTYEQYF.

The V gene is TRBV11-1, the J gene TRBJ1-4; 9 positions match TRBD1. V lost 5 bases, J lost 8 bases, and 6 bases stayed unmatched. The CDR3 runs 14 residues. Germline loops: CDR1 SGHAT, CDR2 FQDESV (reference sequence). The chain's CDR3 is CASSRQGVREKLFF. The CDR3 DNA reads as TGTGCCAGCAGCAGACAGGGGGTACGCGAAAAACTGTTTTTT.

This clone was counted a single time. The rearrangement joins TRBV2 to TRBJ1-2; TRBD1 might be the D (5 bases). The germline gives CDR1 SNHLY, CDR2 FYNNEI. The length of the CDR3 is 13 residues. V gave up 3 bases and J gave up 4 bases, with 9 bases separating them. This chain's CDR3 is CASSEGGPYGYTF. As DNA, the CDR3 is TGTGCCAGCAGTGAGGGGGGACCCTATGGCTACACCTTC.

CDR3 DNA: TGTGCCAGTACGGGGGGCAGGGACCGCTATGGCTACACCTTC. This translates into CASTGGRDRYGYTF. V gene TRBV19 combines with J gene TRBJ1-2, with a weak D call TRBD1 (6 bases). The CDR3 length is 14 residues. V dropped 7 bases and J dropped 4 bases, with 16 bases sitting between them. Germline-derived CDR1 and CDR2 are LNHDA and SQIVND (reference sequence).

The chain recombines TRBV6-5 with TRBJ2-7, with 8 positions matching TRBD2. The CDR3 runs 15 residues. Germline-derived CDR1 and CDR2 are MNHEY and SVGAGI. Unmatched junction bases numbered 5, after V lost 2 bases and J lost 2 bases. For the CDR3, the DNA is TGTGCCAGCAGTTACGCGGGGGGTAAAGCCTACGAGCAGTACTTC. This translates into CASSYAGGKAYEQYF.

The genes are TRBV11-3 and TRBJ2-7; tentatively, D is TRBD2 (6 bases). Trimming stripped 5 bases from V and 6 bases from J, with 26 bases between. CDR3 length equals 17 residues. The germline V gene has CDR1 SGHNT and CDR2 YENEEA. The CDR3 nucleotides read TGTGCCAGCAGCCAACCCCCCCAGCAGCGGAGGGTACTCGAGCAGTACTTC. Amino acid sequence: CASSQPPQQRRVLEQYF.

V and J are TRBV28 and TRBJ1-6; unclear D gene. The germline gives CDR1 MDHEN, CDR2 SYDVKM. CDR3 length: 12 residues. V was trimmed by 7 bases and J by 7 bases, leaving 8 bases between them. The CDR3 DNA is TGTGCCAGCACGAGGGTGAATTCACCCCTCCACTTT. Translating gives CASTRVNSPLHF.

The chain employs TRBV10-3 and TRBJ1-2; D ambiguous. This CDR3 region has 13 residues. Germline CDR1 is ENHRY and CDR2 is SYGVKD. V lost 3 bases, J lost 8 bases, and 13 bases lay in between. CDR3 residues: CAISDFGPRGYTF. CDR3 bases: TGTGCCATCAGTGATTTCGGTCCACGGGGCTACACCTTC.

The chain links TRBV7-6 to TRBJ1-1, with D possibly matching TRBD1 (6 bases). Germline CDR1 reads SGHVS; CDR2 reads FNYEAQ. The ends were cut back, 3 bases at V and 4 bases at J, with 12 bases in the middle. The CDR3 has 14 residues. Here the CDR3 reads CASSFDQGSTEAFF. For the CDR3, the DNA is TGTGCCAGCAGCTTTGATCAGGGGAGCACTGAAGCTTTCTTT.

This chain uses TRBV6-5 with TRBJ2-7; no reliable D call. Trimming stripped 5 bases from V and 2 bases from J, with 10 bases between. This CDR3 contains 13 residues. In germline, CDR1 is MNHEY, CDR2 SVGAGI. The CDR3: CASSSSPAYEQYF. CDR3 sequence (DNA): TGTGCCAGCAGTAGTTCCCCGGCCTACGAGCAGTACTTC.